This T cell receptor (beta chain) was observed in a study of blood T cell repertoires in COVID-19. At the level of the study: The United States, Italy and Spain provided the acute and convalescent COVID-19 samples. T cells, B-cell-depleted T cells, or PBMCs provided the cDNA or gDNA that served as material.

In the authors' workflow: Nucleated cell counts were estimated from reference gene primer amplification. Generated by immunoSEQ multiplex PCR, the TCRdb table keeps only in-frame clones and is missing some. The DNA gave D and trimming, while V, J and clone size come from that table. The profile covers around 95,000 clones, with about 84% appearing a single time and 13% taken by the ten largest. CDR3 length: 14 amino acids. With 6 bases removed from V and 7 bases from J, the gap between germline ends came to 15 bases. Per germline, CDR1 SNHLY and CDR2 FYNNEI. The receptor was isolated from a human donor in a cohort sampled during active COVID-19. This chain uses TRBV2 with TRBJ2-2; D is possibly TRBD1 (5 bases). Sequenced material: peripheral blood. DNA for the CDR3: TGTGCCAGCAGCTTAACAAGGGGTAACGGGGAGCTGTTTTTT. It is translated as CASSLTRGNGELFF.